The 12 T cell receptor beta chains given below trace back to one sample, sequenced in a study of response to subunit inactivated influenza vaccine. TCRdb called the RT-PCR reads again in MiXCR, with one record for every CDR3 protein. The sample has around 490,000 distinct CDR3 sequences; about 8% are singletons. The source material was PBMCs from blood, sampled around 25 months after vaccination. Receptors were obtained from a man between 50 and 75 years old who received an inactivated influenza vaccine.

The DNA for the CDR3 is TGCAGCGTGAGCCAAGGGGATGGAAACACCATATATTTT. The encoded protein is CSVSQGDGNTIYF. The V and J genes are TRBV29-1 and TRBJ1-3, with D tentatively TRBD1 (5 bases). Trimming removed 6 bases at V and 3 bases at J, with 12 bases between. The CDR3 runs to 13 residues. The germline gives CDR1 SQVTM, CDR2 ANQGSEA.

This clonotype was recorded a few times. V and J are TRBV4-2 and TRBJ2-1; TRBD2 might be the D (7 bases). Germline lookup yields CDR1 LGHNA and CDR2 YNFKEQ. V gave up 0 bases and J gave up 7 bases, with 19 bases separating them. CDR3 length equals 17 residues. The CDR3 protein is CASSQDRWGGAENEQFF. The CDR3 nucleotides read TGTGCCAGCAGCCAAGATAGGTGGGGGGGGGCCGAAAATGAGCAGTTCTTC.

This clonotype was counted a few times. The J gene is TRBJ1-1, the V gene TRBV12-3 or TRBV12-4; 8 nucleotides match TRBD1. The V segment lost 5 bases and the J segment 6 bases; nucleotides outside the gene matches: 14. This CDR3 region has 16 residues. The CDR3 DNA follows: TGTGCCAGCAGTCCAAAAGGACGGGACAGGCCTTCTGAAGCTTTCTTT. It is translated as CASSPKGRDRPSEAFF.

The CDR3 region has the DNA TGCGCCAGCAGCCTTACCGGGACGGACCGATCCTACGAGCAGTACTTC. This encodes CASSLTGTDRSYEQYF. The chain employs TRBV4-1 and TRBJ2-7, with D perhaps assigned TRBD1 or TRBD2 (5 bases each). Germline-derived CDR1 and CDR2 are MGHRA and YSYEKL. CDR3 length: 16 residues. V lost 4 bases and J lost 1, with 17 bases in between.

This clonotype was observed a handful of times. This sequence joins TRBV4-3 and TRBJ2-1, with D perhaps TRBD2 (5 bases). Germline V lookup: CDR1 LGHNA, CDR2 YSLEER. V lost 0 bases, J lost 7 bases, and 10 bases lay in between. This CDR3 region has 14 residues. The CDR3 here is CASSQEGRGNEQFF. DNA for the CDR3: TGCGCCAGCAGCCAAGAGGGGAGAGGTAATGAGCAGTTCTTC.

This clonotype was detected a few times. The chain recombines TRBV6-2 or TRBV6-3 with TRBJ2-3; 11 nucleotides line up with TRBD2. The CDR3 sequence is 15 residues long. CDR1 is MNHEY, CDR2 SVGEGT, per germline. The V gene end was trimmed by 2 bases and the J gene end by 7 bases; junction bases not matched to a gene: 5. CDR3 residues: CASSYPLAGVYTQYF. The CDR3 bases are TGTGCCAGCAGTTACCCACTAGCGGGAGTTTATACGCAGTATTTT.

The gene calls are TRBV18 and TRBJ1-3; D gene unclear. CDR1 KGHSH and CDR2 LQKENI come from the germline V gene. V was clipped by 5 bases and J by 0 bases, with 14 bases between them. This CDR3 is 16 amino acids long. CDR3 sequence (DNA): TGTGCCAGCTCAGCCACTTCAGCGAGCTCTGGAAACACCATATATTTT. Translating gives CASSATSASSGNTIYF.

This clonotype was seen only a few times. This chain links TRBV5-1 with TRBJ1-5, with 8 bases matching TRBD1. The CDR3 runs 16 residues. Germline V lookup: CDR1 SGHRS, CDR2 YFSETQ. The junction had 8 bases not matched to a gene; V was cut back by 4 bases and J by 2 bases. CDR3 nucleotides: TGCGCCAGCAGCCCTAACGGACAGGGAGGCAATCAGCCCCAGCATTTT. Translated, it gives CASSPNGQGGNQPQHF.

The V gene is TRBV4-1, the J gene TRBJ2-7; 7 bases map to TRBD1. The CDR3 has 15 amino acids. Germline CDR1 MGHRA, CDR2 YSYEKL. Unmatched junction bases numbered 12, after V lost 4 bases and J lost 6 bases. The CDR3 DNA sequence: TGCGCCAGCAGCCGCCAGGCACAGGGGAACGGCGAGCAGTACTTC. Protein: CASSRQAQGNGEQYF.

This clonotype occurred many times. The CDR3 nucleotides are TGCGCCAGCAACAATTGGGGGGGACAGACCCAGTACTTC. As protein: CASNNWGGQTQYF. The chain joins TRBV5-1 to TRBJ2-5; 7 bases line up with TRBD2. Trimming removed 6 bases from V and 6 bases from J; junction bases left unmatched: 8. Germline values: CDR1 SGHRS, CDR2 YFSETQ. There are 13 residues in the CDR3.

This clonotype was detected a few times. The chain is built from TRBV11-1 and TRBJ1-1; perhaps TRBD1 as D (5 bases). Germline CDR1 reads SGHAT; CDR2 reads FQDESV (reference sequence). V shed 5 bases and J shed 5 bases, with 27 bases lying between them. This CDR3 is built from 18 residues. The CDR3 DNA reads TGTGCCAGCAGCCGCCCGGGATCGATTTGGCAGGGTGGGACTGAAGCTTTCTTT. It specifies CASSRPGSIWQGGTEAFF.

This clonotype was seen repeatedly, ten times or more. This sequence joins TRBV14 and TRBJ2-7; unclear D gene. Trimming pared 4 bases from V and 6 bases from J, leaving 10 bases between. CDR3 length equals 12 residues. Germline V lookup: CDR1 SGHDN, CDR2 FVKESK. The CDR3 coding sequence is TGTGCCAGCAGCCCCCGTCGTGGCGAGCAGTACTTC. It yields the protein CASSPRRGEQYF. Together with reference TRBV14 and TRBJ2-7, the CDR3 gives the full variable domain: EAGVTQFPSHSVIEKGQTVTLRCDPISGHDNLYWYRRVMGKEIKFLLHFVKESKQDESGMPNNRFLAERTGGTYSTLKVQPAELEDSGVYFCASSPRRGEQYFGPGTRLTVT.